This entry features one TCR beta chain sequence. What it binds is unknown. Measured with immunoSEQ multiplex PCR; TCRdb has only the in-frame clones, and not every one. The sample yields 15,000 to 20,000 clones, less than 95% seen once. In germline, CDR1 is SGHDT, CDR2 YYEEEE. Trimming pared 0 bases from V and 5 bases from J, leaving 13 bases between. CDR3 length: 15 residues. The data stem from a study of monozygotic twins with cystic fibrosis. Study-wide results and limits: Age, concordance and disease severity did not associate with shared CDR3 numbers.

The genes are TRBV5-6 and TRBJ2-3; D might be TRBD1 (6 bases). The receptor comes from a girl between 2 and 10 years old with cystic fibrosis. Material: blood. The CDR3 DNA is TGTGCCAGCAGCTTGGCCGTAACCAGGGGAGATACGCAGTATTTT. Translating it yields CASSLAVTRGDTQYF.